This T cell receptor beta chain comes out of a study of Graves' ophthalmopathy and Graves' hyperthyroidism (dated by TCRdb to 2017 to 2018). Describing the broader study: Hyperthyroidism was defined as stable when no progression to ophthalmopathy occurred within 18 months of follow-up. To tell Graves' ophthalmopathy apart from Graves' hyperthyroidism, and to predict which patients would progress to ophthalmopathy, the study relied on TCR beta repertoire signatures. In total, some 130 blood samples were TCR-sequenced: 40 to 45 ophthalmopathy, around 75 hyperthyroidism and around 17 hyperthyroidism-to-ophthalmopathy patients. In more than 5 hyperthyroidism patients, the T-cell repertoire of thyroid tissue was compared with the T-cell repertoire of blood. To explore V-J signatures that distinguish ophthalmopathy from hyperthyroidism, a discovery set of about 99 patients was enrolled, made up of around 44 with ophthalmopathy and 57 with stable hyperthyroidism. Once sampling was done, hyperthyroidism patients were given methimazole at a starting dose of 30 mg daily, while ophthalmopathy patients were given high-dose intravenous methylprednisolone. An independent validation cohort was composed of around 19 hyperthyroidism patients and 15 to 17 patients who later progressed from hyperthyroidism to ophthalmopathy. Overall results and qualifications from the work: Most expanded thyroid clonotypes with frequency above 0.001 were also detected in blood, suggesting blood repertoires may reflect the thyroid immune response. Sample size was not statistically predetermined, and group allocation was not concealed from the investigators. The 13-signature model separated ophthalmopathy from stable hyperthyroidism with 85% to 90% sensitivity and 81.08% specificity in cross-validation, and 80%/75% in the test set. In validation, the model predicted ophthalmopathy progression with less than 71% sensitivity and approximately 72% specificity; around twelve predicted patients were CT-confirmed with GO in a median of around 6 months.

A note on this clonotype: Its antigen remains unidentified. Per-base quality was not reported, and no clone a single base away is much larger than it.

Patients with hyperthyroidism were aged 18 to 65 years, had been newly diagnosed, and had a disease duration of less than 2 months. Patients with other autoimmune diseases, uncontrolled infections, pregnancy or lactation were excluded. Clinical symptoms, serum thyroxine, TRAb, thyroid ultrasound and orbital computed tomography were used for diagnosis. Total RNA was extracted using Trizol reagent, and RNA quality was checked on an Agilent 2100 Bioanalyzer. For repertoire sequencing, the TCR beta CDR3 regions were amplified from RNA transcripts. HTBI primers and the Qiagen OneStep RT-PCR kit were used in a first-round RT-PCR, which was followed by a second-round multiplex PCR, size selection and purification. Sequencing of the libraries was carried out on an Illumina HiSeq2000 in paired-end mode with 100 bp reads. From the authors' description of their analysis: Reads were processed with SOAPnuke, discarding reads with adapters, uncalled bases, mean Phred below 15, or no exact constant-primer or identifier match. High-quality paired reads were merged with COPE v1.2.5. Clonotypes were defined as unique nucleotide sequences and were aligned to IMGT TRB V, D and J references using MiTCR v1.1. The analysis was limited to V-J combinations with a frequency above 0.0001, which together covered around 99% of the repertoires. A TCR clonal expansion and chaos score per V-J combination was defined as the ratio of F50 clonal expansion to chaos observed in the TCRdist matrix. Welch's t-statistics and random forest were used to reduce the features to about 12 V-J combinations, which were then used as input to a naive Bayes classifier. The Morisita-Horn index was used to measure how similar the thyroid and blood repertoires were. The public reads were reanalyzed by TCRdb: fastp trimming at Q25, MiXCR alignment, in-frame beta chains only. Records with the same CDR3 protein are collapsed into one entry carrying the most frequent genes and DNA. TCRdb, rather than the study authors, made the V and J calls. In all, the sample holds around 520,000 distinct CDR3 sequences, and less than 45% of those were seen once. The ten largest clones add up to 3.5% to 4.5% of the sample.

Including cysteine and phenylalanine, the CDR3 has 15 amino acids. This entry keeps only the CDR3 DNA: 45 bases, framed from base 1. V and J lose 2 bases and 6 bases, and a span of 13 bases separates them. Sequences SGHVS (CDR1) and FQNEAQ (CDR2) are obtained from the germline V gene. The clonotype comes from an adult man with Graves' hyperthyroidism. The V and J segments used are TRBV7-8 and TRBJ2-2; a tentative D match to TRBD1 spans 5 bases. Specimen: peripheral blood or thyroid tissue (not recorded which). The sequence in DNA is TGTGCCAGCAGCTTACAGGTTGGGGCCCCCGGGGAGCTGTTTTTT. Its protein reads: CASSLQVGAPGELFF.